The rows below give T cell receptor beta chains drawn from one sample of a study of HIV-infected patients and healthy controls. One entry per CDR3 protein, called by TCRdb with MiXCR from the 5' RACE reads. The sample records about 18,000 distinct CDR3 sequences, 9% to 15% being singletons. The sequenced sample was blood. These receptors all come from an adult in good health. Each CDR3 is given with its conserved first and last residue. The order of the fields is clone size, J gene, V gene, CDR3 length, D gene, CDR3 DNA, CDR3 protein. A D gene is named only where the DNA matches it firmly. Some rows have no size entry. The others give once, few or many, or a class for an expanded clone.

NA | TRBJ1-1 | TRBV30 | 14 | NA | TGTGCCTGGAGTGAAAAGGGGTCAGGCACTGAAGCTTTCTTT | CAWSEKGSGTEAFF
many | TRBJ1-1 | TRBV9 | 16 | NA | TGTGCCAGCAGCGTAGATAGGACCCCTTCGTACACTGAAGCTTTCTTT | CASSVDRTPSYTEAFF
NA | TRBJ2-1 | TRBV20-1 | 12 | TRBD2 | TGCAGTGATTGGAGCGGGAGGAATGAGCAGTTCTTC | CSDWSGRNEQFF
NA | TRBJ1-2 | TRBV21-1 | 15 | NA | TGTGCCAGCAGCTCCCCCCAAACGGGAGATGGCGGCTACACCTTC | CASSSPQTGDGGYTF
NA | TRBJ2-7 | TRBV28 | 15 | NA | TGTGCCAGCAGCCCTCTCGGGACGGCTTCCTACGAGCAGTACTTC | CASSPLGTASYEQYF
once | TRBJ2-7 | TRBV20-1 | 13 | NA | TGCAGTGCTAGAGGGTCAGGGACCTACGAGCAGTACTTC | CSARGSGTYEQYF
many | TRBJ1-3 | TRBV5-5 | 15 | NA | TGTGCCAGCAGCGCCCAAGGGGGGTCTGGAAACACCATATATTTT | CASSAQGGSGNTIYF
medium-sized | TRBJ2-5 | TRBV7-2 | 14 | NA | TGTGCCAGCAGCGGAGGATTATGGGGAGAGACCCAGTACTTC | CASSGGLWGETQYF
NA | TRBJ1-5 | TRBV29-1 | 14 | NA | TGCAGCGTTGCCTCAGGGAATAGCAATCAGCCCCAGCATTTT | CSVASGNSNQPQHF
NA | TRBJ2-1 | TRBV11-3 | 12 | NA | TGTGCCAGCAGCCTAGCAGACCGAGAGCAGTTCTTC | CASSLADREQFF
many | TRBJ1-1 | TRBV5-1 | 16 | TRBD1 | TGCGCCAGCAGCCCCGGGACAGGGCTCATGAACACTGAAGCTTTCTTT | CASSPGTGLMNTEAFF
NA | TRBJ1-1 | TRBV29-1 | 13 | TRBD1 | TGCAGCGTTGAAGTTGGACAGGAGACTGAAGCTTTCTTT | CSVEVGQETEAFF
many | TRBJ2-1 | TRBV7-2 | 16 | TRBD2 | TGTGCCAGCAGCTTCTTTACCGGGGGGGCCAGCAATGAGCAGTTCTTC | CASSFFTGGASNEQFF
many | TRBJ1-3 | TRBV4-3 | 17 | NA | TGCGCCAGCAGCCAAGATATCCGGCCGGCCTCTGGAAACACCATATATTTT | CASSQDIRPASGNTIYF
many | TRBJ1-1 | TRBV20-1 | 14 | NA | TGCAGTGCTAGAGGCCAGTGGGAGGGCACTGAAGCTTTCTTT | CSARGQWEGTEAFF
many | TRBJ1-1 | TRBV12-3/TRBV12-4 | 13 | NA | TGTGCCAGCAGGGATAAAGGGTGGACTGAAGCTTTCTTT | CASRDKGWTEAFF
medium-sized | TRBJ1-1 | TRBV7-9 | 11 | NA | TGTGCCAGCAGCTCCCTCACTGAAGCTTTCTTT | CASSSLTEAFF
many | TRBJ1-5 | TRBV18 | 15 | NA | TGTGCCAGCTCACCCACGTCAGGGGACAATCAGCCCCAGCATTTT | CASSPTSGDNQPQHF
NA | TRBJ2-3 | TRBV29-1 | 11 | NA | TGCAGCGTGGCCCACACAGATACGCAGTATTTT | CSVAHTDTQYF
NA | TRBJ2-2 | TRBV11-2 | 17 | TRBD1 | TGTGCCAGCAGCTTATACCCCGGGACAGGGCGGACCGGGGAGCTGTTTTTT | CASSLYPGTGRTGELFF
many | TRBJ1-2 | TRBV4-1 | 17 | NA | TGCGCCAGCAGCCAACCAACAGTAAGGGAAGCGAACTATGGCTACACCTTC | CASSQPTVREANYGYTF
medium-sized | TRBJ1-5 | TRBV20-1 | 13 | NA | TGCAGTGCTAGAGGGGGTGGCAATCAGCCCCAGCATTTT | CSARGGGNQPQHF
many | TRBJ2-5 | TRBV6-2/TRBV6-3 | 14 | NA | TGTGCCAGCAGTTGGTTCGGCACTCAAGAGACCCAGTACTTC | CASSWFGTQETQYF
many | TRBJ1-2 | TRBV19 | 11 | NA | TGTGCCAGTAGTCAGCACTATGGCTACACCTTC | CASSQHYGYTF
many | TRBJ2-4 | TRBV7-2 | 18 | TRBD2 | TGTGCCAGCAGCTCTACGGGGAGCGGGGGGGCGACCAAAAACATTCAGTACTTC | CASSSTGSGGATKNIQYF
medium-sized | TRBJ1-1 | TRBV6-5 | 13 | NA | TGTGCCAGCAGTTACTCGGGGCCCGGGAGAGCTTTCTTT | CASSYSGPGRAFF
medium-sized | TRBJ1-6 | TRBV28 | 14 | NA | TGTGCCAGCACCGACGGGCCTAATAATTCACCCCTCCACTTT | CASTDGPNNSPLHF
many | TRBJ2-2 | TRBV19 | 14 | NA | TGTGCCAGTAGTATAGACAGGCCGACCGGGGAGCTGTTTTTT | CASSIDRPTGELFF
medium-sized | TRBJ2-7 | TRBV9 | 15 | TRBD1 | TGTGCCAGCAGCGTAGGGGGACAGGGGGCCTACGAGCAGTACTTC | CASSVGGQGAYEQYF
few | TRBJ2-7 | TRBV10-3 | 13 | NA | TGTGCCATCAGTCGTAACACGGACTACGAGCAGTACTTC | CAISRNTDYEQYF
NA | TRBJ2-1 | TRBV2 | 15 | NA | TGTGCCAGCAAAACAGGGTCCAGCTCCTACAATGAGCAGTTCTTC | CASKTGSSSYNEQFF
few | TRBJ1-3 | TRBV11-2 | 15 | NA | TGTGCCAGCAGCCCGGGACCGTCGGCAGGAAACACCATATATTTT | CASSPGPSAGNTIYF
many | TRBJ2-1 | TRBV6-2/TRBV6-3 | 13 | NA | TGTGCCAGCAGTTGGGACACCTACAATGAGCAGTTCTTC | CASSWDTYNEQFF
NA | TRBJ2-3 | TRBV12-3/TRBV12-4 | 15 | NA | TGTGCCAGCAGTAATGGATTGTTAAGCACAGATACGCAGTATTTT | CASSNGLLSTDTQYF
many | TRBJ2-1 | TRBV21-1 | 16 | NA | TGTGCCAGCAGTCGACCGCCGGGACAGGCTAACAATGAGCAGTTCTTC | CASSRPPGQANNEQFF
many | TRBJ1-5 | TRBV5-4 | 15 | NA | TGTGCCAGCAGCTTGGGGCCAGATAGCAATCAGCCCCAGCATTTT | CASSLGPDSNQPQHF
many | TRBJ2-5 | TRBV15 | 15 | NA | TGTGCCACCAGCAGACAGGGTCGGGGTGAAGAGACCCAGTACTTC | CATSRQGRGEETQYF
many | TRBJ2-1 | TRBV2 | 13 | NA | TGTGCCAGCAGTGAACAGATGGGCAATGAGCAGTTCTTC | CASSEQMGNEQFF
many | TRBJ1-1 | TRBV29-1 | 12 | NA | TGCAGCGTTGACAGGCAGAACACTGAAGCTTTCTTT | CSVDRQNTEAFF
NA | TRBJ2-4 | TRBV6-5 | 15 | NA | TGTGCCAGCAGTTCTGGGGTCCTAGCCAAAAACATTCAGTACTTC | CASSSGVLAKNIQYF